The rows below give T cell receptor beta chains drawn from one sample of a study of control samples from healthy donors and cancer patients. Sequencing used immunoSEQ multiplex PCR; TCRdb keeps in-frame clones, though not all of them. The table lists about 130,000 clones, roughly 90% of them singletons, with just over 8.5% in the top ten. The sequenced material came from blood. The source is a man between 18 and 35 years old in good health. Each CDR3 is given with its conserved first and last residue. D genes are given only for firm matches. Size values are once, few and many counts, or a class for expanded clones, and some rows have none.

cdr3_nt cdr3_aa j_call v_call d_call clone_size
TGTGCCAGCAGCAAAGTGACAGGCACCGCAGATACGCAGTATTTT CASSKVTGTADTQYF TRBJ2-3 TRBV5-6 - -
TGTGCCAGCGGGACCCGAGGGGGAACTGAAGCTTTCTTT CASGTRGGTEAFF TRBJ1-1 TRBV6-5 - -
TGTGCCAGCTCACCACCGGTACAACCTTCCCCCTACGAGCAGTACTTC CASSPPVQPSPYEQYF TRBJ2-7 TRBV18 - -
TGTGCCAGCAGCCCGGGGACAGCCAGCACTGAAGCTTTCTTT CASSPGTASTEAFF TRBJ1-1 TRBV11-3 TRBD1 -
TGTGCCAGCAGACCACAGGGGAAGGTCTATCAGCCCCAGCATTTT CASRPQGKVYQPQHF TRBJ1-5 TRBV2 TRBD1 -
TGTGCCAGTAGACCGGGACAGATTCCCTATGGCTACACCTTC CASRPGQIPYGYTF TRBJ1-2 TRBV19 TRBD1 -
TGCGCCAGCAGCCAAGTGCTTGTGGAGACCCAGTACTTC CASSQVLVETQYF TRBJ2-5 TRBV4-1 - -
TGCGCCAGCAGTTCCATACAGGGCTACGAGCAGTACTTC CASSSIQGYEQYF TRBJ2-7 TRBV5-1 - -
TGTGCCAGCTCACCTCTGGGAAGCATTAGCAATCAGCCCCAGCATTTT CASSPLGSISNQPQHF TRBJ1-5 TRBV18 - -
TGTGCCAGCAGCCAGGCGGGGGGGCTCGAGCAGTACTTC CASSQAGGLEQYF TRBJ2-7 TRBV3-1/TRBV3-2 TRBD2 few
TGTGCCAGTTTCCGCCGGGCGGGGGGGCCCGCAGATACGCAGTATTTT CASFRRAGGPADTQYF TRBJ2-3 TRBV13 TRBD2 once
TGTGCCAGCAGTGAAGGGGTGGGAACTGAAGCTTTCTTT CASSEGVGTEAFF TRBJ1-1 TRBV6-1 - -
TGTGCCAGCCGGACGGGGGGTATTCGCTACGAGCAGTACTTC CASRTGGIRYEQYF TRBJ2-7 TRBV11-2 TRBD2 once
TGTGCCAGCAGTGAAGCTCCTAATAGCAATCAGCCCCAGCATTTT CASSEAPNSNQPQHF TRBJ1-5 TRBV6-1 - -
TGTGCCAGCGGGGACAGGGCTTCTGAAAAACTGTTTTTT CASGDRASEKLFF TRBJ1-4 TRBV12-3/TRBV12-4 TRBD1 -
TGTGCCAGCAGCTTCCCCGCGTCCCAATACACCGGGGAGCTGTTTTTT CASSFPASQYTGELFF TRBJ2-2 TRBV7-6 - -
TGTGCCAGCAGCTTAAGGGGCGGCGGGGGTCAGGAGCAGTTCTTC CASSLRGGGGQEQFF TRBJ2-1 TRBV7-3 TRBD2 -
TGTGCCAGCAGTTTGGGACCCGTGAGAGGCTACACCTTC CASSLGPVRGYTF TRBJ1-2 TRBV6-5 - -
TGCGCCAGCAGTGAGGGAACAGGGGGGATACAGCAGTACTTC CASSEGTGGIQQYF TRBJ2-7 TRBV10-2 TRBD1 -
TGTGCCAGCAACACGGAGACAGGCCCTGCGGCCAACGTCCTGACTTTC CASNTETGPAANVLTF TRBJ2-6 TRBV5-6 - -
TGTGCCAGCAGCTTATGGGCTAGCGGGGGCCAAGAGACCCAGTACTTC CASSLWASGGQETQYF TRBJ2-5 TRBV7-2 TRBD2 -
TGCGCCAGCAGCCATCCCCCGGGACAGGGTGGACATGGCTACACCTTC CASSHPPGQGGHGYTF TRBJ1-2 TRBV4-1 TRBD1 -
TGTGCCAGCAGCGCCCCACAGGGGGCGGACACTGAAGCTTTCTTT CASSAPQGADTEAFF TRBJ1-1 TRBV7-6 TRBD1 -
TGTGCCAGCAGTTTATACTGGACGGACCCCCACACTGAAGCTTTCTTT CASSLYWTDPHTEAFF TRBJ1-1 TRBV27 - -
TGTGCCAGCAGCTGGGACACGCCAGGCACAGATACGCAGTATTTT CASSWDTPGTDTQYF TRBJ2-3 TRBV7-8 - -
TGTGCCAGCAGCCCTGGGTCCTCGAGCTCCTACAATGAGCAGTTCTTC CASSPGSSSSYNEQFF TRBJ2-1 TRBV5-6 - -
TGTGCCAGCAGGCAGACTAGCGATACAAATGAGCAGTTCTTC CASRQTSDTNEQFF TRBJ2-1 TRBV2 TRBD2 -
TGTGCCAGCAGCTTAGCCATGGGACAGGGAAGCAATCAGCCCCAGCATTTT CASSLAMGQGSNQPQHF TRBJ1-5 TRBV7-6 TRBD1 -
TGTGCCAGCAGTGAGGCAGGACTTCAAGGGCAGCCCCAGCATTTT CASSEAGLQGQPQHF TRBJ1-5 TRBV2 - -
TGCGCCAGCAGCCGGGACAGGGCCTACAATGAGCAGTTCTTC CASSRDRAYNEQFF TRBJ2-1 TRBV5-1 TRBD1 few
TGCGCCAGCAGCTCCGCCCTGCTTAGTAATGAAAAACTGTTTTTT CASSSALLSNEKLFF TRBJ1-4 TRBV5-1 - many
TGTGCCAGCAGTTTGGGTGGTGGTGGCTACACCTTC CASSLGGGGYTF TRBJ1-2 TRBV12-3/TRBV12-4 - -
TGCGCCAGCAGCCAGGCGACAGGGGCAGACACTGAAGCTTTCTTT CASSQATGADTEAFF TRBJ1-1 TRBV4-1 TRBD1 once
TGTGCCAGCAGCTCCGGGACAGGGGGCACCCAAGAGACCCAGTACTTC CASSSGTGGTQETQYF TRBJ2-5 TRBV5-6 TRBD1 -
TGTGCCAGCAGCTTGGAAGGGGCAGAGACCCAGTACTTC CASSLEGAETQYF TRBJ2-5 TRBV5-5 - -
TGTGCCAGCAGCACCGGACTAGCGGGCTTTTACAATGAGCAGTTCTTC CASSTGLAGFYNEQFF TRBJ2-1 TRBV5-4 TRBD2 once
TGTGCCAGCAGAGGAGGGGGCGGCAATCAGCCCCAGCATTTT CASRGGGGNQPQHF TRBJ1-5 TRBV7-9 TRBD1 -
TGTGCCAGCAGGGACGTTTACAATGAGCAGTTCTTC CASRDVYNEQFF TRBJ2-1 TRBV2 - -
TGCGCCAGCAGCTCGGGACAGGGGGAAAATGAGCAGTTCTTC CASSSGQGENEQFF TRBJ2-1 TRBV5-1 TRBD1 -
TGTGCCAGCAGCCGAGCCACCAGGCAGTACTTC CASSRATRQYF TRBJ2-7 TRBV3-1/TRBV3-2 - -
TGTGCCAGCAGCTTAGTTCGCGGAGAGACCCAGTACTTC CASSLVRGETQYF TRBJ2-5 TRBV7-8 - once
TGTGCTAGTGGTTTGACACGGGACAGGAGGTCCGAGCAGTACTTC CASGLTRDRRSEQYF TRBJ2-7 TRBV12-5 TRBD1 -
TGTGCCAGCACCACGACAGGGACCGAAGCTTTCTTT CASTTTGTEAFF TRBJ1-1 TRBV6-5 TRBD1 -
TGTGCCAGCAGCTCCCGGACTAGCGGGTACACAGATACGCAGTATTTT CASSSRTSGYTDTQYF TRBJ2-3 TRBV13 TRBD2 -
TGCAGCGGAACACACAGGAGGAACACTGAAGCTTTCTTT CSGTHRRNTEAFF TRBJ1-1 TRBV29-1 - -
TGTGCCTGGAGTGTAGCACAGGGGGACTACGAGCAGTACTTC CAWSVAQGDYEQYF TRBJ2-7 TRBV30 TRBD1 -
TGTGCCAGTAGTATTATCGGCAGAGTCTATGGCTACACCTTC CASSIIGRVYGYTF TRBJ1-2 TRBV19 - -
TGCGCCAGCAGCGCAACCGGGACAGGGGGCCCTACTGGCGGAAACACCATATATTTT CASSATGTGGPTGGNTIYF TRBJ1-3 TRBV5-1 TRBD1 -
TGTGCCAGCAGCCAAGGAGGCAGGGGCAGCAATCAGCCCCAGCATTTT CASSQGGRGSNQPQHF TRBJ1-5 TRBV4-2 - -
TGCGCCAGCAGTAAAGCTGGACAGGGGATTTACGAGCAGTACTTC CASSKAGQGIYEQYF TRBJ2-7 TRBV5-1 TRBD1 -
TGCGCCAGCAGCTTGGAAGGGTCCGGGGAGCAGTACTTC CASSLEGSGEQYF TRBJ2-7 TRBV5-1 - -
TGCAGCGTATCTAGCGGGGGAACAGATACGCAGTATTTT CSVSSGGTDTQYF TRBJ2-3 TRBV29-1 TRBD2 -
TGTGCCAGCAGTGAGAGGACGGAGTACCAAGAGACCCAGTACTTC CASSERTEYQETQYF TRBJ2-5 TRBV6-1 - -
TGTGCCAGCAGTTTTAGGGTTCACAATGAGCAGTTCTTC CASSFRVHNEQFF TRBJ2-1 TRBV27 - -
TGTGCCAGCGCAAGGGGGCGCGACACTGAAGCTTTCTTT CASARGRDTEAFF TRBJ1-1 TRBV6-5 TRBD1 -
TGTGCCAGCAGCCCCCGACTAGCGGGAGGCACAGATACGCAGTATTTT CASSPRLAGGTDTQYF TRBJ2-3 TRBV11-1 TRBD2 -
TGTGCCAGCAGCGCTCTGGGCAGGTCTAAGGGCACTGAAGCTTTCTTT CASSALGRSKGTEAFF TRBJ1-1 TRBV2 - -
TGTGCCAGCTCCTCGGACAGGACCGCCCATGGCTACACCTTC CASSSDRTAHGYTF TRBJ1-2 TRBV18 TRBD1 -
TGTGCCAGCAGATTCCCCCGGGACAGTTTCAACGAGCAGTACTTC CASRFPRDSFNEQYF TRBJ2-7 TRBV6-5 TRBD1 -